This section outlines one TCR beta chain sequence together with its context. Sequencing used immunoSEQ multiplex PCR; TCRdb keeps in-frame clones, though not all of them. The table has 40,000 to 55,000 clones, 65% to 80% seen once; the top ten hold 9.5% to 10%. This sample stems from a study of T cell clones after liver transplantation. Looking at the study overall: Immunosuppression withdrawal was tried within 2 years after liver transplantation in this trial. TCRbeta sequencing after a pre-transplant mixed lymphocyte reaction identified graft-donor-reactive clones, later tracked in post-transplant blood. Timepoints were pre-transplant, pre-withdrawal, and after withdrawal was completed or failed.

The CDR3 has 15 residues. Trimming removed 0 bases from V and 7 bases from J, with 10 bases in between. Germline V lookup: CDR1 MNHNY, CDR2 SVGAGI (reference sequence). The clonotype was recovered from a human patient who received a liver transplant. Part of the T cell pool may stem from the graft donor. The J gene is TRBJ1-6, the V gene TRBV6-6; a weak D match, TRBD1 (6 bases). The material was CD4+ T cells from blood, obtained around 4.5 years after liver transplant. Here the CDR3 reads CASSYSSGANSPLHF. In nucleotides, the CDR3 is TGTGCCAGCAGTTACTCTTCGGGGGCGAATTCACCCCTCCACTTT.